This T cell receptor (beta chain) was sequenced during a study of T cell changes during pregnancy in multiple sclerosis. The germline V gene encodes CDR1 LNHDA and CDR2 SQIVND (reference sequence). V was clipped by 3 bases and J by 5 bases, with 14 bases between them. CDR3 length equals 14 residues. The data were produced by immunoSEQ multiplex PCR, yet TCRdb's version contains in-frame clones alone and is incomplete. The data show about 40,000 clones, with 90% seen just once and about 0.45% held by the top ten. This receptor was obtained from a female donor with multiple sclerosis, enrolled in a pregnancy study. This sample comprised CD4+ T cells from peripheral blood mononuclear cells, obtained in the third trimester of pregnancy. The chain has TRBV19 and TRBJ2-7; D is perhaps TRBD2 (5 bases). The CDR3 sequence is CASSIFAGSDEQYF. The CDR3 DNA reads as TGTGCCAGTAGTATTTTCGCGGGCTCGGACGAGCAGTACTTC.